The clone carrying this T cell receptor beta chain was counted a few times. Germline V gene sequence: CDR1 SGHTA, CDR2 FQGNSA. The V end was cut by 3 bases, the J end by 1 base, with 10 bases between. The CDR3 runs 14 residues. This entry belongs to a study of Tregs in tolerant kidney transplant recipients. The data were produced by immunoSEQ multiplex PCR, yet TCRdb's version contains in-frame clones alone and is incomplete. The table has some 68,000 clones, around 83% seen once. The V and J genes are TRBV7-2 and TRBJ2-7; no definite D call. The source is a human donor in good health. Sequencing input: CD4+ T cells from blood. The CDR3: CASSFRWESYEQYF. CDR3 nucleotide sequence: TGTGCCAGCAGCTTCCGGTGGGAATCCTACGAGCAGTACTTC.